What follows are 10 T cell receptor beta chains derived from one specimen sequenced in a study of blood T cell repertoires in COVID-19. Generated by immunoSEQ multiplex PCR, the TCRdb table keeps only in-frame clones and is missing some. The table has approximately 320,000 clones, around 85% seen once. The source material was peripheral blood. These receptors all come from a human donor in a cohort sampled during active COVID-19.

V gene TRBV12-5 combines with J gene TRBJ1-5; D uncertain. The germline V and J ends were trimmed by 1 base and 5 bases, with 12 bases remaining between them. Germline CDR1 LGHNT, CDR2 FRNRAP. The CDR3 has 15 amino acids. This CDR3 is CASGLEARLDQPQHF. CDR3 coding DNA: TGTGCTAGTGGTTTGGAGGCCCGACTTGATCAGCCCCAGCATTTT.

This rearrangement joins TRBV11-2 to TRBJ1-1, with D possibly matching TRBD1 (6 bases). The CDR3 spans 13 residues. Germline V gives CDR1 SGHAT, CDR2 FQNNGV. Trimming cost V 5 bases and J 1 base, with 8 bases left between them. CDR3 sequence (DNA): TGTGCCAGCAGCAAGGGACAGAACACTGAAGCTTTCTTT. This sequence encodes CASSKGQNTEAFF.

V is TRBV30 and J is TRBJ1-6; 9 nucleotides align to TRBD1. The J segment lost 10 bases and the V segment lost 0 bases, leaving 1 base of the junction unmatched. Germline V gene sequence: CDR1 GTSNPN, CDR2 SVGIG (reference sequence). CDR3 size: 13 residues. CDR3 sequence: CAWSVTGGSPLHF. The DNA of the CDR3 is TGTGCCTGGAGTGTGACAGGGGGATCACCCCTCCACTTT. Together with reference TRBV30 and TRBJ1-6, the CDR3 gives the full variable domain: SQTIHQWPATLVQPVGSPLSLECTVEGTSNPNLYWYRQAAGRGLQLLFYSVGIGQISSEVPQNLSASRPQDRQFILSSKKLLLSDSGFYLCAWSVTGGSPLHFGNGTRLTVT.

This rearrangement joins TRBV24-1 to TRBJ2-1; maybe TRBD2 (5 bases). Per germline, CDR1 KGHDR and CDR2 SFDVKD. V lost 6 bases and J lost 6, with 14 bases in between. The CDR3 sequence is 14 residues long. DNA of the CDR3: TGTGCCACCAGTAGAGGGATCAACGGCAATGAGCAGTTCTTC. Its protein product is CATSRGINGNEQFF.

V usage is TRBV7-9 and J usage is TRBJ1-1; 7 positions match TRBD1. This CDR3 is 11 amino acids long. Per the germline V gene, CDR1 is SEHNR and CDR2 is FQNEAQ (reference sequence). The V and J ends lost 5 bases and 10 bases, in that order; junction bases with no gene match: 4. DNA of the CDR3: TGTGCCAGCAGCACAGGGGTCGGAGCTTTCTTT. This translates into CASSTGVGAFF. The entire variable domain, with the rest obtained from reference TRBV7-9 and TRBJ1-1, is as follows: DTGVSQNPRHKITKRGQNVTFRCDPISEHNRLYWYRQTLGQGPEFLTYFQNEAQLEKSRLLSDRFSAERPKGSFSTLEIQRTEQGDSAMYLCASSTGVGAFFGQGTRLTVV.

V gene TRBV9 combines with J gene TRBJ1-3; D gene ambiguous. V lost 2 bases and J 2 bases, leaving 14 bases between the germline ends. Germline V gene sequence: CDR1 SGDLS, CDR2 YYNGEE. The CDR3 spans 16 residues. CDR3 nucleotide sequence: TGTGCCAGCAGCGTTAACGCAGGCGCAACTGGAAACACCATATATTTT. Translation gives CASSVNAGATGNTIYF.

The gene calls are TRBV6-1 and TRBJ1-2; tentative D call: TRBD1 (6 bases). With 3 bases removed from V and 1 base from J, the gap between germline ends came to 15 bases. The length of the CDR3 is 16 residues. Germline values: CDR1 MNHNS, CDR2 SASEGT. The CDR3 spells CASSEWGQNFNYGYTF. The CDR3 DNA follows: TGTGCCAGCAGTGAGTGGGGACAAAACTTTAACTATGGCTACACCTTC.

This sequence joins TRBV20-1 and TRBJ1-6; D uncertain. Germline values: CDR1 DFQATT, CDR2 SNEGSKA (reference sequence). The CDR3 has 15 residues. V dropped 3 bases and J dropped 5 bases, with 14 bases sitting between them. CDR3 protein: CSASSSGIHNSPLHF. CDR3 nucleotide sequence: TGCAGTGCTAGTTCGTCGGGGATTCATAATTCACCCCTCCACTTT.

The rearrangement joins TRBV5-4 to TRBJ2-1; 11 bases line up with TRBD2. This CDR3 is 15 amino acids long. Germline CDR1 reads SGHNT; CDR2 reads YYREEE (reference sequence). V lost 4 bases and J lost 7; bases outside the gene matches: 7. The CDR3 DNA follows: TGTGCCAGCAGCCTTAGCGGGGGGGCGATAAATGAGCAGTTCTTC. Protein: CASSLSGGAINEQFF.

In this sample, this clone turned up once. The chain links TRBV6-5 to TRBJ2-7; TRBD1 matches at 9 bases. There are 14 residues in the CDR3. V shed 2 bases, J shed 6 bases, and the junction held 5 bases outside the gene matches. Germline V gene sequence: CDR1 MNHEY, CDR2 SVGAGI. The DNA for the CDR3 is TGTGCCAGCAGTTACGGTGGACAGGGGCTCGAGCAGTACTTC. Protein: CASSYGGQGLEQYF.